The next 2 T cell receptor beta chains were all read from a single sample in a study of blood T cell repertoires in COVID-19. Clones were read by immunoSEQ multiplex PCR, and TCRdb kept only the in-frame ones, dropping some. The data contain some 250,000 clones, roughly 84% of them singletons. Sequencing used peripheral blood. Receptors were obtained from a woman in her late teens or twenties with acute or convalescent COVID-19.

V and J are TRBV9 and TRBJ2-1, with 10 bases that match TRBD2. The CDR3 sequence is 16 residues long. The ends lost 3 bases at V and 2 bases at J; junction bases unmatched: 5. Germline CDR1 is SGDLS and CDR2 is YYNGEE. CDR3 in DNA: TGTGCCAGCAGCGGATCTAGCGGGAGACCCTACAATGAGCAGTTCTTC. Its translation is CASSGSSGRPYNEQFF.

The J gene is TRBJ1-4, the V gene TRBV5-4; TRBD1 agrees at 8 bases. J lost 8 bases, V lost 5 bases, and 8 bases had no gene match. The CDR3 is 14 amino acids. In germline, CDR1 is SGHNT, CDR2 YYREEE (reference sequence). The chain's CDR3 is CASSLDRDLEKLFF. Written as DNA, the CDR3 is TGTGCCAGCAGTCTGGACAGGGATTTGGAAAAACTGTTTTTT.